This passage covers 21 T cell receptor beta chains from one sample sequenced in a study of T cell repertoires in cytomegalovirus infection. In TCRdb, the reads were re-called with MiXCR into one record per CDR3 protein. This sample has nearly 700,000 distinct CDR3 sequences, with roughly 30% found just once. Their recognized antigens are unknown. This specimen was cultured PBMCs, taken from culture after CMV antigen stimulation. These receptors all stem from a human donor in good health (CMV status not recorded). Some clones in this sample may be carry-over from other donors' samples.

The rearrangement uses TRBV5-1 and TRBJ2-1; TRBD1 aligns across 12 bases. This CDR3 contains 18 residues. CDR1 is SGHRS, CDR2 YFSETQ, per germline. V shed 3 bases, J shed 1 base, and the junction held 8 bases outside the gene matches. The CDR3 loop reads CASSSGTGGVWSYNEQFF. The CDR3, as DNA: TGCGCCAGCAGCTCAGGGACAGGGGGCGTATGGTCCTACAATGAGCAGTTCTTC.

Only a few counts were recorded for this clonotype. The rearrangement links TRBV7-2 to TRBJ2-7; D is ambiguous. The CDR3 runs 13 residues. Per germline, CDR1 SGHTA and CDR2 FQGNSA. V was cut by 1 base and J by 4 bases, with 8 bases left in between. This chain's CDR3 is CASSLEVGYEQYF. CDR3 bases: TGTGCCAGCAGCTTAGAGGTCGGATACGAGCAGTACTTC.

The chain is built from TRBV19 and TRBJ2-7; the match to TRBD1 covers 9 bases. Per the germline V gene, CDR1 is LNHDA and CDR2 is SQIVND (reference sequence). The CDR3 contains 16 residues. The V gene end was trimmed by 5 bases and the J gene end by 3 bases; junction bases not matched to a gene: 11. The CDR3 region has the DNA TGTGCCAGTAGTGAGACAGGGGGGTATGCGGGCTACGAGCAGTACTTC. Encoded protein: CASSETGGYAGYEQYF.

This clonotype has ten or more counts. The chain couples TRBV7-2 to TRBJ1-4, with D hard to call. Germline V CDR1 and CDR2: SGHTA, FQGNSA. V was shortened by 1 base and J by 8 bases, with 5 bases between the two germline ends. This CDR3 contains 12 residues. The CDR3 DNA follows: TGTGCCAGCAGCTTAGGTCCCGAAAAACTGTTTTTT. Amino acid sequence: CASSLGPEKLFF.

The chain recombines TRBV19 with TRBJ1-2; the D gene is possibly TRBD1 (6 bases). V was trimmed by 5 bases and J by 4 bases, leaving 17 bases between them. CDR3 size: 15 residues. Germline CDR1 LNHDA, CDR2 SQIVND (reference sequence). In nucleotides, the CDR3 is TGTGCCAGTAGTTCAACACAGGGATTTGTCTATGGCTACACCTTC. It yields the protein CASSSTQGFVYGYTF.

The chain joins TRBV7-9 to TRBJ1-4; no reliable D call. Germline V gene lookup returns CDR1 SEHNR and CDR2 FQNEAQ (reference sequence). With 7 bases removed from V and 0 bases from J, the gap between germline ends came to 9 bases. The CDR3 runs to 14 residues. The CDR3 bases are TGTGCCAGCAACAACCCCGCAACTAATGAAAAACTGTTTTTT. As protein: CASNNPATNEKLFF.

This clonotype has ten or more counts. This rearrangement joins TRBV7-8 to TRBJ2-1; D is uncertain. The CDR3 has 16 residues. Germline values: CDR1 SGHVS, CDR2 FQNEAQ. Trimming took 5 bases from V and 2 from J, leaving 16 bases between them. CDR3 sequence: CASSTRTQTPYNEQFF. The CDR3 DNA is TGTGCCAGCAGCACCCGGACGCAAACCCCCTACAATGAGCAGTTCTTC.

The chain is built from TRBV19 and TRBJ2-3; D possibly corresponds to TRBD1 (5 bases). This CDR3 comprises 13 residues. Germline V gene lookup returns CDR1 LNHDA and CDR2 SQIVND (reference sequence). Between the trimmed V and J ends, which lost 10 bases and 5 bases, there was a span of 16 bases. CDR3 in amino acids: CAKKDRGQDTQYF. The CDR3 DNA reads TGTGCCAAAAAGGATCGCGGACAAGATACGCAGTATTTT.

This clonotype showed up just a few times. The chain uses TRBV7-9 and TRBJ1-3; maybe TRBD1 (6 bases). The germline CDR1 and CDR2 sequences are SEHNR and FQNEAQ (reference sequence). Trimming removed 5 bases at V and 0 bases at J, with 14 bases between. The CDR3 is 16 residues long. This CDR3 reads CASSPRRTASGNTIYF. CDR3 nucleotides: TGTGCCAGCAGCCCGCGGAGGACAGCCTCTGGAAACACCATATATTTT.

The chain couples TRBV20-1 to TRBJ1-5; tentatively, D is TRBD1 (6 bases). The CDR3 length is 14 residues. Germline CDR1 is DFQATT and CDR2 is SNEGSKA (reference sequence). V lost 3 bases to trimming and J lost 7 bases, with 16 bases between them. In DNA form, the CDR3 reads TGCAGTGCTAGGGGAACAGGGTTTGGACAGCCCCAGCATTTT. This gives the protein CSARGTGFGQPQHF.

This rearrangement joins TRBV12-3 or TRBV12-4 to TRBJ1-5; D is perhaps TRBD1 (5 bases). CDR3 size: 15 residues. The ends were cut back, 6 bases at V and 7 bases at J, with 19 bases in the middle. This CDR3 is CASSPRPLGDQPQHF. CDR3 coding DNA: TGTGCCAGCAGCCCCCGCCCCCTCGGGGACCAGCCCCAGCATTTT.

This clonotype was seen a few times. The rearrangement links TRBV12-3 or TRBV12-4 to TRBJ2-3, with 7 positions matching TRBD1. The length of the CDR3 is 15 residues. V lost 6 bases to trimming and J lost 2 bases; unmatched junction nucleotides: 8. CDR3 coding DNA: TGTGCCAGCAGCCGAACAGGGGATAACACAGATACGCAGTATTTT. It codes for CASSRTGDNTDTQYF.

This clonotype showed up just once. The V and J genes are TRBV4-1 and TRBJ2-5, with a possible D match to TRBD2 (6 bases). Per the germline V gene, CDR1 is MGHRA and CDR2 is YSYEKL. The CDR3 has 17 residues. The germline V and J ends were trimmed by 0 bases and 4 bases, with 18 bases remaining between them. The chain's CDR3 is CASSQDGNGGAGETQYF. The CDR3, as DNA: TGCGCCAGCAGCCAAGATGGGAATGGAGGGGCTGGAGAGACCCAGTACTTC.

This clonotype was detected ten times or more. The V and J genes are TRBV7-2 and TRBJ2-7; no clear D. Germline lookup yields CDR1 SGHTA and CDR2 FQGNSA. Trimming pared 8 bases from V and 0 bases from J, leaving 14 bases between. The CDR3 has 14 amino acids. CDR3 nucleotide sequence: TGTGCCAGCGGACGACGCCCTCTCTCCTACGAGCAGTACTTC. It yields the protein CASGRRPLSYEQYF.

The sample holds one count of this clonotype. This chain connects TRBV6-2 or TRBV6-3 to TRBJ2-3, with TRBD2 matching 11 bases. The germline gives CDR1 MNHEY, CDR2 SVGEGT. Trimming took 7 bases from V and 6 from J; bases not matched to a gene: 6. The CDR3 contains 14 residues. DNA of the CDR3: TGTGCCAGCAAACTAGCGGGAGATCCGGATACGCAGTATTTT. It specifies CASKLAGDPDTQYF.

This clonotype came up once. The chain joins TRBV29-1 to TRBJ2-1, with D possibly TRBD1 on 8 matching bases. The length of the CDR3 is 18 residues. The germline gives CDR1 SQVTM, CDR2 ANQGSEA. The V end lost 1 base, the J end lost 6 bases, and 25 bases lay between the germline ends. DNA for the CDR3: TGCAGCGTTGAAGGGGAGGGGCTTTTAGGGACAGGATTCAATGAGCAGTTCTTC. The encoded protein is CSVEGEGLLGTGFNEQFF.

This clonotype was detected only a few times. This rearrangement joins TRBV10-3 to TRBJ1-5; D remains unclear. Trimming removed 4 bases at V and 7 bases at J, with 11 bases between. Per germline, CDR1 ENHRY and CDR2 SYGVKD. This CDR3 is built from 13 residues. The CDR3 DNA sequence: TGTGCCATCAGTGCGGAGCTAGAACAGCCCCAGCATTTT. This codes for CAISAELEQPQHF.

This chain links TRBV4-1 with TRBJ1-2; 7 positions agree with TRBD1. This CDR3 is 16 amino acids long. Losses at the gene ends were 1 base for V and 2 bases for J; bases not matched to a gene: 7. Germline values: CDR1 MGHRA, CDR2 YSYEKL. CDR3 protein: CASSQVAGTVNYGYTF. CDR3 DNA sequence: TGCGCCAGCAGCCAAGTTGCCGGGACAGTCAACTATGGCTACACCTTC.

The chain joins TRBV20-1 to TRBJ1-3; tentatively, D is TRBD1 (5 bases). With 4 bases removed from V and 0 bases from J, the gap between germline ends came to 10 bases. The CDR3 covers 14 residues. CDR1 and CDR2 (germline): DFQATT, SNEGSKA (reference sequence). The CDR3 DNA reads TGCAGTGCTATTGACAGTTACTCTGGAAACACCATATATTTT. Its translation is CSAIDSYSGNTIYF.

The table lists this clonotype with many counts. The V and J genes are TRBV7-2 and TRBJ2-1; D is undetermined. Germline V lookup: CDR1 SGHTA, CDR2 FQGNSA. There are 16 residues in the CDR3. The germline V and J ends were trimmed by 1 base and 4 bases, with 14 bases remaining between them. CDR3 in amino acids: CASSLDLRAEYNEQFF. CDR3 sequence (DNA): TGTGCCAGCAGCTTAGACCTAAGGGCAGAATACAATGAGCAGTTCTTC.

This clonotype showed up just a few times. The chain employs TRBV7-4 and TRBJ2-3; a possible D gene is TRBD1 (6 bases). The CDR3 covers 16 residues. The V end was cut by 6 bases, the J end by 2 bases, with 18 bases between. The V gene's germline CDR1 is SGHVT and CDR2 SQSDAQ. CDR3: CASSWGHIGSTDTQYF. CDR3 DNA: TGTGCCAGCAGTTGGGGACACATCGGTTCCACAGATACGCAGTATTTT.